The TCR beta chain under discussion was sequenced for a study of blood T cell repertoires in COVID-19. For the study at large: Donors in the United States, Italy and Spain gave samples during acute or convalescent COVID-19.

The CDR3 loop spans 14 amino acids. Trimming pared 5 bases from V and 1 base from J, leaving 14 bases between. The V gene's germline CDR1 is SQVTM and CDR2 ANQGSEA. As handled by the study authors: How many nucleated cells were present was estimated from reference gene primer amplification. Clones were read by immunoSEQ multiplex PCR, and TCRdb kept only the in-frame ones, dropping some. V, J and clone size derive from that table, while D and trimming were established from the DNA sequence. Of about 100,000 clones detected, about 80% appear once; the ten largest clones hold about 12%. Sequenced: peripheral blood. The J gene is TRBJ1-1, the V gene TRBV29-1; D may be TRBD1 (6 bases). This sequence was found in a woman in her sixties or seventies with acute or convalescent COVID-19. CDR3 in amino acids: CSVSGGQKNTEAFF. The CDR3 DNA follows: TGCAGCGTTTCGGGAGGACAGAAGAACACTGAAGCTTTCTTT.